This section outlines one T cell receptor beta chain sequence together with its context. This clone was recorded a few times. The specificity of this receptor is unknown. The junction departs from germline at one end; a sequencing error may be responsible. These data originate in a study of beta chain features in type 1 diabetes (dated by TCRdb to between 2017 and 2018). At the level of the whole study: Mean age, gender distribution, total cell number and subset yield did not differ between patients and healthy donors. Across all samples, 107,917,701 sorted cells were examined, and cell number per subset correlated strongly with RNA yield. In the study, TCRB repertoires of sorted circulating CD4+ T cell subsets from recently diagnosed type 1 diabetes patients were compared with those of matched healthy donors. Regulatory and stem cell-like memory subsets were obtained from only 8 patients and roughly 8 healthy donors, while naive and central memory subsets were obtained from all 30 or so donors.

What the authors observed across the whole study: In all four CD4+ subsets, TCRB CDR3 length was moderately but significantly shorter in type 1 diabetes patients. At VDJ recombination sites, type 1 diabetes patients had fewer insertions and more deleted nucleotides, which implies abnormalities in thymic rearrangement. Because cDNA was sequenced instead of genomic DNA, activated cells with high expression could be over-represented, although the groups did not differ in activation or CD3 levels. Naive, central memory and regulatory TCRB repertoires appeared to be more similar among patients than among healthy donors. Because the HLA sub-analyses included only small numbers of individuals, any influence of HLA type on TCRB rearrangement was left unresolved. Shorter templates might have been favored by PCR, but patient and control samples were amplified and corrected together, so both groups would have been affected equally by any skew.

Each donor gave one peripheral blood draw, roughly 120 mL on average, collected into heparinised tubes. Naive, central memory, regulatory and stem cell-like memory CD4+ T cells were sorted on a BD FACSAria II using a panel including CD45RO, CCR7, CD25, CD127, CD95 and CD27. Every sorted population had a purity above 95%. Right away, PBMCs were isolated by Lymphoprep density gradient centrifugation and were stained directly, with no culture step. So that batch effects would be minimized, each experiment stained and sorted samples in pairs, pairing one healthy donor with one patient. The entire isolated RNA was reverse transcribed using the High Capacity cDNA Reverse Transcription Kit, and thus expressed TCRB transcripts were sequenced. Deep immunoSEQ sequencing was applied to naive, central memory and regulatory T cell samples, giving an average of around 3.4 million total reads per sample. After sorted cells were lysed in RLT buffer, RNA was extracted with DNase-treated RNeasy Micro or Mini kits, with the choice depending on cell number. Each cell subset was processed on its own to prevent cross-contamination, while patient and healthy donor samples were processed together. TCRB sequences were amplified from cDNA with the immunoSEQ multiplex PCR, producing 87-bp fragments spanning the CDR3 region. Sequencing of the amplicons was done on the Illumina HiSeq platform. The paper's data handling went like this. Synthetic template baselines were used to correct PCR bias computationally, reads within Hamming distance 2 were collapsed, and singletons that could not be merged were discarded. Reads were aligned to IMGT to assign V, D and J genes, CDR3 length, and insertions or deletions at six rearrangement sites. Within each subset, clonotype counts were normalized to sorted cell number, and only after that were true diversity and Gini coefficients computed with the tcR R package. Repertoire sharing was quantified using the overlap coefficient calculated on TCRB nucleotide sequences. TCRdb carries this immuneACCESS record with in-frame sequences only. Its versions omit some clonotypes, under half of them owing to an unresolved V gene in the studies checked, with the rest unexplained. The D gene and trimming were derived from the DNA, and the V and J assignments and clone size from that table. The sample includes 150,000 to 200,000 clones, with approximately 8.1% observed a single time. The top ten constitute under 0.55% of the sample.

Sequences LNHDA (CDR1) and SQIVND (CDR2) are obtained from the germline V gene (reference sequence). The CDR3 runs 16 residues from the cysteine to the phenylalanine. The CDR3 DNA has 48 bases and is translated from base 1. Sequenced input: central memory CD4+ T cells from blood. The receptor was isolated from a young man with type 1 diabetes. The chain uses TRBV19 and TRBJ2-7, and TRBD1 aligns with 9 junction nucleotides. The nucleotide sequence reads TGTGCCAGTAGTATGGGACATGGGACAGGGACGGGGGAGCCACGCTTC. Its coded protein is CASSMGHGTGTGEPRF.